The 16 T cell receptor beta chains given below trace back to one sample, sequenced in a study of cytomegalovirus exposure and HLA in healthy donors. The PCR was carried out with 60 Vbeta primers and 13 Jbeta primers. Clones were sequenced by immunoSEQ multiplex PCR, and TCRdb holds only the in-frame ones, with some missing. Of around 190,000 clones in the sample, about three quarters were seen once. The sample comprised PBMCs. These receptors were taken from a woman between 40 and 55 years old in good health and CMV-seronegative.

The gene calls are TRBV29-1 and TRBJ2-7; D call uncertain. Trimming cost V 4 bases and J 3 bases, with 13 bases left between them. CDR3 size: 13 residues. CDR1 SQVTM and CDR2 ANQGSEA come from the germline V gene. The CDR3 nucleotides read TGCAGCGTTGGAGTTCAAGCCGGCTACGAGCAGTACTTC. Residues: CSVGVQAGYEQYF.

A few counts support this clone. V gene TRBV6-6 combines with J gene TRBJ1-1, with D possibly being TRBD1 (5 bases). The germline gives CDR1 MNHNY, CDR2 SVGAGI (reference sequence). Deletions cut 2 bases from V and 2 bases from J, with 9 bases between. The CDR3 runs to 14 residues. CDR3 protein: CASSYSQGNTEAFF. The CDR3, as DNA: TGTGCCAGCAGTTACAGCCAGGGAAACACTGAAGCTTTCTTT.

This sequence joins TRBV19 and TRBJ1-6; 9 bases are a match to TRBD1. J gave up 9 bases and V 7 bases, and 7 bases lay outside the gene matches. In germline, CDR1 is LNHDA, CDR2 SQIVND (reference sequence). This CDR3 is 14 amino acids long. The CDR3 sequence: CASMETGGTSPLHF. The DNA of the CDR3 is TGTGCCAGTATGGAGACAGGGGGAACTTCACCCCTCCACTTT.

The V and J genes are TRBV29-1 and TRBJ1-2; no clear D gene. V was pared by 7 bases and J by 7 bases, with 16 bases between. The CDR3 is 12 amino acids. Per germline, CDR1 SQVTM and CDR2 ANQGSEA. The CDR3 DNA reads TGCAGCGGGAGGGTCAGGCAAGGTGGCTACACCTTC. The encoded protein is CSGRVRQGGYTF.

This chain uses TRBV6-1 with TRBJ1-2, with D maybe TRBD1 (6 bases). The CDR3 has 14 residues. Trimming shortened V by 9 bases and J by 3 bases, and 17 bases separated the two germline ends. Germline assignment: CDR1 MNHNS and CDR2 SASEGT. CDR3 residues: CASYSGGGDYGYTF. As DNA, the CDR3 is TGTGCCAGTTATTCCGGGGGGGGCGACTATGGCTACACCTTC.

The rearrangement uses TRBV5-6 and TRBJ2-1; 10 bases are a match to TRBD2. Germline lookup yields CDR1 SGHDT and CDR2 YYEEEE. This CDR3 has 15 amino acids. The V gene end was trimmed by 3 bases and the J gene end by 4 bases; junction bases not matched to a gene: 4. CDR3 loop: CASSWGTSEYNEQFF. The CDR3 DNA is TGTGCCAGCAGCTGGGGGACTAGCGAGTACAATGAGCAGTTCTTC.

The sample holds a few counts of this clone. This chain's CDR3 is CASSGRDSNEKLFF. CDR3 coding DNA: TGCGCCAGCAGCGGCCGGGACAGTAATGAAAAACTGTTTTTT. This chain links TRBV5-1 with TRBJ1-4, with 7 bases that match TRBD1. CDR3 size: 14 residues. Germline assignment: CDR1 SGHRS and CDR2 YFSETQ. V lost 4 bases and J lost 4; bases outside the gene matches: 4.

This clone appeared a few times. The V call is TRBV27, the J call TRBJ1-2; D uncertain. V was clipped by 4 bases and J by 8 bases, with 14 bases between them. Germline V gene sequence: CDR1 MNHEY, CDR2 SMNVEV (reference sequence). There are 13 residues in the CDR3. The CDR3 sequence is CASSSRLARGYTF. In nucleotides, the CDR3 is TGTGCCAGCAGTTCCAGACTAGCTAGAGGCTACACCTTC.

This chain connects TRBV19 to TRBJ2-7; D is possibly TRBD2 (5 bases). CDR1 is LNHDA and CDR2 is SQIVND in the germline V gene (reference sequence). The CDR3 has 10 amino acids. In nucleotides, the CDR3 is TGTGCCACGGCCCGGGATCTGGCCGACGTC. This codes for CATARDLADV.

This clone was seen a few times. The chain has TRBV7-6 and TRBJ2-1, with TRBD2 as a possible D gene (6 bases). The CDR3 extends over 13 amino acids. Germline CDR1 and CDR2: SGHVS and FNYEAQ. The germline V and J ends were trimmed by 1 base and 8 bases, with 9 bases remaining between them. CDR3 protein: CASSLVGGYEQFF. CDR3 in DNA: TGTGCCAGCAGCTTAGTGGGAGGCTATGAGCAGTTCTTC.

The chain combines TRBV4-3 with TRBJ1-1; D unclear. V was cut by 0 bases and J by 9 bases, with 17 bases left in between. Germline loops: CDR1 LGHNA, CDR2 YSLEER. CDR3 length equals 15 residues. The CDR3 sequence: CASSQDYFSGSQAFF. CDR3 coding DNA: TGCGCCAGCAGCCAAGATTATTTTTCCGGGAGCCAAGCTTTCTTT.

Comment on this clone: Other nucleotide sequences in the sample specify the same CDR3. CDR3 nucleotides: TGTGCCAGTATCGACAGGGGGCAATCCGGGGAGCTGTTTTTT. Its protein product is CASIDRGQSGELFF. The rearrangement uses TRBV19 and TRBJ2-2, with 10 nucleotides matching TRBD1. The CDR3 is 14 residues long. Germline V gene data show CDR1 as LNHDA and CDR2 as SQIVND (reference sequence). Trimming removed 7 bases from V and 6 bases from J; junction bases left unmatched: 5.

The chain uses TRBV2 and TRBJ2-5, with a weak D call TRBD2 (6 bases). This CDR3 region has 13 residues. V lost 2 bases and J lost 4, with 8 bases in between. The germline V gene encodes CDR1 SNHLY and CDR2 FYNNEI. CDR3 DNA: TGTGCCAGCAGTGAACTGGGGGGAGAGACCCAGTACTTC. This translates into CASSELGGETQYF.

This chain uses TRBV7-2 with TRBJ2-3; no clear D gene. V lost 5 bases and J lost 3, with 9 bases in between. In germline, CDR1 is SGHTA, CDR2 FQGNSA. The CDR3 is made up of 13 amino acids. The chain's CDR3 is CASSPHQTDTQYF. CDR3 sequence (DNA): TGTGCCAGCAGCCCCCATCAGACAGATACGCAGTATTTT.

The V call is TRBV27, the J call TRBJ2-7; 12 bases map to TRBD1. With 6 bases clipped from V and 4 bases from J, the junction kept 7 bases outside the gene matches. Per germline, CDR1 MNHEY and CDR2 SMNVEV (reference sequence). The CDR3 covers 15 residues. CDR3 in DNA: TGTGCCAGCAGCGGGGGGGGACAGGGGGCATACGAGCAGTACGTC. Its translation is CASSGGGQGAYEQYV.

As concerns this clone: One junction end disagrees with the germline gene, perhaps due to a read error. The chain carries TRBV7-9 and TRBJ2-1; 7 bases are a match to TRBD2. There are 14 residues in the CDR3. CDR1 is SEHNR, CDR2 FQNEAQ, per germline (reference sequence). CDR3 residues: CSSSLNSGGNEQFF. The CDR3, as DNA: TGTTCCAGCAGCTTAAATTCGGGGGGCAATGAGCAGTTCTTC.